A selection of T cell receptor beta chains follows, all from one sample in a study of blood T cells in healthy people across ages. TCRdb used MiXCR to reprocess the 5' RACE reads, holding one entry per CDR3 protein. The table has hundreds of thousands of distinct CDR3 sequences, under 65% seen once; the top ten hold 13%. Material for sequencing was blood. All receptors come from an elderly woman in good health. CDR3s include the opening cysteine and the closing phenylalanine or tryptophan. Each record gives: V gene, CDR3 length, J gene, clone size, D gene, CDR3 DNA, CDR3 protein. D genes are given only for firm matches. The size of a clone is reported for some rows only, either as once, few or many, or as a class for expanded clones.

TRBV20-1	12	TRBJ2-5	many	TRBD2	TGCAGCGCCCTGACTAGCGGAGAGACCCAGTACTTC	CSALTSGETQYF
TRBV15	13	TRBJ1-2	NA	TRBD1	TGTGCCACCAGTTCCCAGGGGGACTATGGCTACACCTTC	CATSSQGDYGYTF
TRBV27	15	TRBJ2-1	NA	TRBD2	TGTGCCAGCAGTCCCCGCGGGAGTATGGGTTATGAGCAGTTCTTC	CASSPRGSMGYEQFF
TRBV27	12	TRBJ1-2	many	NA	TGTGCCAGCAGTTCAGGGAACTATGGCTACACCTTC	CASSSGNYGYTF
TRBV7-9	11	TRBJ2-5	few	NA	TGTGCCAGCAGCTTGGGGGGAAAGCAGTACTTC	CASSLGGKQYF
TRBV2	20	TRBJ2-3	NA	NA	TGTGCCAGCAGTGAATTGCTTAGTTGGGGACTCAGTGTTGGGGCAGATACGCAGTATTTT	CASSELLSWGLSVGADTQYF
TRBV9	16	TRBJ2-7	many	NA	TGTGCCAGCAGCGTAGCGGGAGTAGAGGGTTACTACGAGCAGTACTTC	CASSVAGVEGYYEQYF
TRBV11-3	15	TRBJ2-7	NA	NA	TGTGCCAGCAGCCGCAGACCGGGGGAGTCCTACGAGCAGTACTTC	CASSRRPGESYEQYF
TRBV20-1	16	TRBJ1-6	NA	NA	TGCAGTGCTCCCGGGGGGACACACTCCTATAATTCACCCCTCCACTTT	CSAPGGTHSYNSPLHF
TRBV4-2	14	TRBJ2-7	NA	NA	TGTGCCAGCAGCCAAGATTTGGGGATCGGCGAGCAGTACTTC	CASSQDLGIGEQYF
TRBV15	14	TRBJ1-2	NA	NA	TGTGCCACCAGACCGGGCGGGGACCCCTTTGGCTACACCTTC	CATRPGGDPFGYTF
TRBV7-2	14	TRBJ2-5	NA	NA	TGTGCCAGCAGCTTAGATGGTGGCGGAGAGACCCAGTACTTC	CASSLDGGGETQYF
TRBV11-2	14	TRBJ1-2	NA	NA	TGTGCCAGCGAAACGGGACGCAATAACTATGGCTACACCTTC	CASETGRNNYGYTF
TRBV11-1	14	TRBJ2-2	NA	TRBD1	TGTGCCAGCAGCCCCTCTAGTTACCGAAGGGGGCCGTTTTTT	CASSPSSYRRGPFF
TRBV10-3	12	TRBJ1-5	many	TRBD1	TGTGCCATTCGGGACAGGGGCCAGCCCCAGCATTTT	CAIRDRGQPQHF
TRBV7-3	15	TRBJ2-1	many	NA	TGTGCCAGCAGCTTAGTTGAGGGTTTCTACAATGAGCAGTTCTTC	CASSLVEGFYNEQFF
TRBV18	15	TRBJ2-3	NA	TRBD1	TGTGCCAGCTCACCCGACAGGGTCGGGGCAGATACGCAGTATTTT	CASSPDRVGADTQYF
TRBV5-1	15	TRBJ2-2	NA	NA	TGCGCCAGCAGCTTTTCCTCTGCGAACACCGGGGAGCTGTTTTTT	CASSFSSANTGELFF
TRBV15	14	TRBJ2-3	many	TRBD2	TGTGCCACCAAGAAACTAGCGGAGACAGATACGCAGTATTTT	CATKKLAETDTQYF
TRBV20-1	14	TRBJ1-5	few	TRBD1	TGCAGTGCTATAACAGGGGGCGCGGGTCAGCCCCAGCATTTT	CSAITGGAGQPQHF
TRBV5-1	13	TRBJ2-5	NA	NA	TGCGCCAGCAGCCCGTCGACTGAAAATGAGCAGTACTTC	CASSPSTENEQYF
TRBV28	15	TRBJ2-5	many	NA	TGTGCCAGCAGTTTATCGGGACTCCCACCAGAGACCCAGTACTTC	CASSLSGLPPETQYF
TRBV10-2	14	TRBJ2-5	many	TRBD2	TGCGCCAGCAGCGGACTAGCGGGAGTAGAGACCCAGTACTTC	CASSGLAGVETQYF
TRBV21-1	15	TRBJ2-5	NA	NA	TGTGCCAGCACCCTAAGCGGGAGTGAACAAGAGACCCAGTACTTC	CASTLSGSEQETQYF
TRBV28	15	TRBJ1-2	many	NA	TGTGCCAGCAGTTTCCCCCAGCTCCCTAGTTATGGCTACACCTTC	CASSFPQLPSYGYTF
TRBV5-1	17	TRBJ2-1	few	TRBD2	TGCGCCAGCAGCTTCGGGACTAGCGGGAATGGCGTCGTTGAGCAGTTCTTC	CASSFGTSGNGVVEQFF
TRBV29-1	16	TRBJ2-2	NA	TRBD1	TGCAGCGTTGAAATGAAGGGGGCGCCTAACACCGGGGAGCTGTTTTTT	CSVEMKGAPNTGELFF
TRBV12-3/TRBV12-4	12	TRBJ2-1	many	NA	TGTGCCAGCTTCCTTATGTCCGGGGAGCAGTTCTTC	CASFLMSGEQFF
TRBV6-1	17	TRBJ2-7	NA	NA	TGTGCCAGCAACAAAGCCGGTCGAGTAGGAAGGGACAATGAGCAGTACTTC	CASNKAGRVGRDNEQYF
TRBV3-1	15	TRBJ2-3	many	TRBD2	TGTGCCAGCAGCCGACTAGCGGATGGCACAGATACGCAGTATTTT	CASSRLADGTDTQYF
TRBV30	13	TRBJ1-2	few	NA	TGTGCCTGGGACGACGGGACAAACTATGGCTACACCTTC	CAWDDGTNYGYTF
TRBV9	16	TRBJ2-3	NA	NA	TGTGCCAGCAGCGTAGAACCAGGGCCTATCACAGATACGCAGTATTTT	CASSVEPGPITDTQYF
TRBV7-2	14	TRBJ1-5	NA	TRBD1	TGTGCCAGCAGCCCAAGACAGGGAGATCAGCCCCAGCATTTT	CASSPRQGDQPQHF
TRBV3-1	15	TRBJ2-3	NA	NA	TGTGCCAGCAGCCATCTGCGGATCTCCACAGATACGCAGTATTTT	CASSHLRISTDTQYF
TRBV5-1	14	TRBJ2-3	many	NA	TGCGCCAGCAGCTTGGAGGCAACCACAGATACGCAGTATTTT	CASSLEATTDTQYF
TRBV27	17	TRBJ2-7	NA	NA	TGTGCCAGCAGTTTGCATTTCCTGGGACGGGAATACAATGAGCAGTACTTC	CASSLHFLGREYNEQYF
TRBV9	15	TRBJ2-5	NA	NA	TGTGCCAGCAGCGAGAGGGGACAATTTGGAGAGACCCAGTACTTC	CASSERGQFGETQYF
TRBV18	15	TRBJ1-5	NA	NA	TGTGCCAGCTCACCTTCTGGGGGAGGCAATCAGCCCCAGCATTTT	CASSPSGGGNQPQHF
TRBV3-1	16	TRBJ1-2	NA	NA	TGTGCCAGCAGGTGGGGATTTGCAGGACCAAACTATGGCTACACCTTC	CASRWGFAGPNYGYTF
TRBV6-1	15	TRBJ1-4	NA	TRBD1	TGTGCCAGCAGTCAGTACAGGGGTTCCGGTGAAAAACTGTTTTTT	CASSQYRGSGEKLFF
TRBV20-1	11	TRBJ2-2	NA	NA	TGCAGTGCAATCAACACCGGGGAGCTGTTTTTT	CSAINTGELFF
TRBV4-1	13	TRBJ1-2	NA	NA	TGCGCCAGCAGCCATGAACAGGGAAGTGGCTACACCTTC	CASSHEQGSGYTF
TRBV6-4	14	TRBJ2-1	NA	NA	TGTGCCAGCAGTCGGTTAGGGGGGGATGGTGAGCAGTTCTTC	CASSRLGGDGEQFF
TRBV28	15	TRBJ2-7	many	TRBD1	TGTGCCACGCTTGCGATCGGACAGGGAGGCTACGAGCAGTACTTC	CATLAIGQGGYEQYF
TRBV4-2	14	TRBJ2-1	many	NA	TGTGCCAGCAGCCAAAGGAGGGGGGGGAATGAGCAGTTCTTC	CASSQRRGGNEQFF
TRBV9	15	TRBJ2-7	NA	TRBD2	TGTGCCAGCATGCCTACTAGCGGAGGGTACAATGAGCAGTACTTC	CASMPTSGGYNEQYF
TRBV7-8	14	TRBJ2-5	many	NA	TGTGCCAGCAGCTTAGGTGGTTTCAGGGAGACCCAGTACTTC	CASSLGGFRETQYF
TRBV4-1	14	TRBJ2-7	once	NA	TGCGCCAGCAGATCTATTGGCAGAAACTACGAGCAGTACTTC	CASRSIGRNYEQYF
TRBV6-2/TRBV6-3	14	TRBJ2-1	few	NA	TGTGCCAGCAGGGAATACAGGGTGTACAATGAGCAGTTCTTC	CASREYRVYNEQFF
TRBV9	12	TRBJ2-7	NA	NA	TGTGCCAGCAGCGACAGCTACAGTGAGCAGTACTTC	CASSDSYSEQYF
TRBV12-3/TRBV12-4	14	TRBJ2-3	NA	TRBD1	TGTGCCAGCACTACCAGGGGGAGCACAGATACGCAGTATTTT	CASTTRGSTDTQYF
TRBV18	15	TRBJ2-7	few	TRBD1	TGTGCCAGCTCACCTTCGACAGGGAGCTACAATGAGCAGTACTTC	CASSPSTGSYNEQYF
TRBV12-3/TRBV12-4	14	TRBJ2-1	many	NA	TGTGCCAGCCGTGTCAGGGGGGGGTACAATGAGCAGTTCTTC	CASRVRGGYNEQFF
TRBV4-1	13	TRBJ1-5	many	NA	TGCGCCAGCAGCCAAGAGGGGGCTCAGCCCCAGCATTTT	CASSQEGAQPQHF
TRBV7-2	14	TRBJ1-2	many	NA	TGTGCCAGCAGCAGCGGGGGCAGGGTAGATGGCTACACCTTC	CASSSGGRVDGYTF
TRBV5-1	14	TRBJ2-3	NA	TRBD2	TGCGCCAGCGGGACTAGCGGGGGCACAGATACGCAGTATTTT	CASGTSGGTDTQYF
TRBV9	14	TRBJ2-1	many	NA	TGTGCCAGCAGCTTCGGACCCTCCAACAATGAGCAGTTCTTC	CASSFGPSNNEQFF